The clone carrying this T cell receptor beta chain was found a few times. This entry belongs to a study of T cell repertoires in cytomegalovirus infection. The V and J ends lost 3 bases and 4 bases respectively, with 15 bases between them. CDR3 length: 15 residues. Germline V gene sequence: CDR1 SGHAT, CDR2 FQNNGV. Using its own MiXCR run on the reads, TCRdb lists one record per CDR3 protein. The sample includes more than 650,000 distinct CDR3 sequences, roughly 36% seen only once; the top ten take around 3%. This clonotype originated in a human donor in good health (CMV status not recorded). Some clones in this sample may be carry-over from other donors' samples. The sequenced sample was PBMCs. The rearrangement joins TRBV11-2 to TRBJ1-2; D is uncertain. This CDR3 reads CASSLSQLNSYGYTF. CDR3 nucleotide sequence: TGTGCCAGCAGCTTGTCCCAGCTAAATAGCTATGGCTACACCTTC.